These 22 T cell receptor beta chains share one sample of origin, sequenced in a study of cytomegalovirus exposure and HLA in healthy donors. PCR used 60 Vbeta primers and 13 Jbeta primers. Sequencing used immunoSEQ multiplex PCR; TCRdb keeps in-frame clones, though not all of them. The sample data list tens of thousands of clones. The sample comprised PBMCs. The receptors derive from a man in his fifties in good health and CMV-seronegative.

The V gene is TRBV19, the J gene TRBJ1-5; D not resolved. Trimming left V 6 bases short and J 7 bases short, with 19 bases between. Germline V gives CDR1 LNHDA, CDR2 SQIVND (reference sequence). CDR3 size: 15 residues. CDR3 in amino acids: CASRDAGRRGQPQHF. CDR3 DNA: TGTGCCAGTAGAGACGCAGGAAGACGGGGACAGCCCCAGCATTTT.

V is TRBV19 and J is TRBJ1-1; 7 nucleotides line up with TRBD1. This CDR3 is 15 amino acids long. From germline, CDR1 is LNHDA and CDR2 SQIVND (reference sequence). V was pared by 4 bases and J by 6 bases, with 11 bases of the junction left unmatched. Written as DNA, the CDR3 is TGTGCCAGTAGTAAATGGACAGGTGGGAGGTCTGAAGCTTTCTTT. Residues: CASSKWTGGRSEAFF.

The gene calls are TRBV9 and TRBJ1-4; D is ambiguous. V was shortened by 4 bases and J by 5 bases, with 12 bases between the two germline ends. CDR3 size: 14 residues. Germline-derived CDR1 and CDR2 are SGDLS and YYNGEE. The CDR3 DNA is TGTGCCAGCAGCACCTCGGAGGACAATGAAAAACTGTTTTTT. It translates to CASSTSEDNEKLFF.

The rearrangement uses TRBV7-2 and TRBJ1-4; TRBD1 matches at 7 bases. Per germline, CDR1 SGHTA and CDR2 FQGNSA. V gave up 3 bases and J gave up 9 bases; unmatched junction bases: 19. This CDR3 region has 18 residues. The CDR3 DNA reads TGTGCCAGCAGCTTGGGGTCCCTAACCGGGACAGCGATCCAAAAACTGTTTTTT. Translating gives CASSLGSLTGTAIQKLFF.

The gene calls are TRBV27 and TRBJ1-6; TRBD1 might be the D (5 bases). V gave up 5 bases and J gave up 7 bases, with 9 bases separating them. CDR3 size: 13 residues. Germline lookup yields CDR1 MNHEY and CDR2 SMNVEV (reference sequence). CDR3 nucleotide sequence: TGTGCCAGCAGTGAGCGACAGAATTCACCCCTCCACTTT. Translating gives CASSERQNSPLHF.

The chain uses TRBV7-2 and TRBJ2-1; D unclear. The CDR3 consists of 14 residues. Trimming shortened V by 0 bases and J by 4 bases, and 7 bases separated the two germline ends. Germline V gene sequence: CDR1 SGHTA, CDR2 FQGNSA. The CDR3 is CASSLAPGYNEQFF. The CDR3 DNA reads as TGTGCCAGCAGCTTAGCCCCAGGTTACAATGAGCAGTTCTTC.

The chain is built from TRBV5-5 and TRBJ2-5; 10 bases line up with TRBD1. Judging by the DNA end, TRBJ2-7 fits better; the J call may be wrong. Per the germline V gene, CDR1 is SGHKS and CDR2 is YYEKEE (reference sequence). The CDR3 covers 17 residues. The CDR3, as DNA: TGTGCCAGCAGCTTTGTGGGGGGGACAGGGGCCCCGGACGAGCAGTACTTC. It specifies CASSFVGGTGAPDEQYF.

This chain connects TRBV7-9 to TRBJ1-5; 7 bases agree with TRBD1. The length of the CDR3 is 14 residues. V dropped 3 bases and J dropped 2; count of bases not matched to a gene: 1. CDR1 and CDR2 from the germline V gene are SEHNR and FQNEAQ (reference sequence). This CDR3 is CASSFGTGNQPQHF. In DNA, the CDR3 is TGTGCCAGCAGCTTTGGGACAGGCAATCAGCCCCAGCATTTT.

This rearrangement joins TRBV18 to TRBJ1-3; TRBD1 matches 7 bases. Germline V lookup: CDR1 KGHSH, CDR2 LQKENI. The CDR3 consists of 15 residues. The V segment lost 3 bases and the J segment 1 base; nucleotides outside the gene matches: 3. CDR3 DNA sequence: TGTGCCAGCTCACCTGACAGGGAATCTGGAAACACCATATATTTT. Its translation: CASSPDRESGNTIYF.

This sequence joins TRBV28 and TRBJ1-6; D is undetermined. This CDR3 is 13 amino acids long. Germline loops: CDR1 MDHEN, CDR2 SYDVKM. The V end lost 6 bases, the J end lost 5 bases, and 8 bases lay between the germline ends. The CDR3 DNA reads TGTGCCAGCAGCAGACTCGATAATTCACCCCTCCACTTT. Encoded protein: CASSRLDNSPLHF.

The V gene is TRBV18, the J gene TRBJ2-3; 9 positions agree with TRBD2. This CDR3 contains 17 residues. J lost 4 bases, V lost 3 bases, and 11 bases had no gene match. CDR1 is KGHSH, CDR2 LQKENI, per germline. CDR3: CASSPSTAGGRADTQYF. CDR3 in DNA: TGTGCCAGCTCACCTTCCACTGCGGGGGGGCGTGCAGATACGCAGTATTTT.

This chain uses TRBV27 with TRBJ2-2; TRBD2 matches at 10 bases. The V and J ends lost 5 bases and 4 bases, in that order; junction bases with no gene match: 10. The CDR3 is 17 residues long. The germline CDR1 and CDR2 sequences are MNHEY and SMNVEV (reference sequence). Here the CDR3 reads CASSSHGSGGTTGELFF. CDR3 nucleotide sequence: TGTGCCAGCAGTAGCCACGGTAGCGGGGGGACCACCGGGGAGCTGTTTTTT.

The chain uses TRBV13 and TRBJ1-4; 9 bases map to TRBD1. Trimming took 4 bases from V and 7 from J; bases not matched to a gene: 4. CDR1 is PRHDT and CDR2 is FYEKMQ in the germline V gene (reference sequence). This CDR3 has 14 amino acids. The CDR3 nucleotides read TGTGCCAGCAGCTCCGGGACAGGGTCTGAAAAACTGTTTTTT. As protein: CASSSGTGSEKLFF.

The V and J genes are TRBV7-3 and TRBJ2-1; 7 positions agree with TRBD2. The CDR3 loop spans 15 amino acids. With V trimmed by 1 base and J by 15 bases, 15 bases remained unmatched. Looked up from germline, CDR1 is SGHTA and CDR2 is FQGTGA. This chain's CDR3 is CASSLIDGEGVTRFF. Written as DNA, the CDR3 is TGTGCCAGCAGCTTAATAGATGGGGAGGGAGTCACGAGGTTCTTC. The whole variable domain, filled in from reference TRBV7-3 and TRBJ2-1, reads GAGVSQTPSNKVTEKGKYVELRCDPISGHTALYWYRQSLGQGPEFLIYFQGTGAADDSGLPNDRFFAVRPEGSVSTLKIQRTERGDSAVYLCASSLIDGEGVTRFFGPGTRLTVL.

The chain combines TRBV27 with TRBJ2-7, with 7 nucleotides matching TRBD2. Trimming at V came to 2 bases and at J to 8 bases, leaving 6 bases not matched to a gene. The CDR3 is 13 residues long. Germline CDR1 MNHEY, CDR2 SMNVEV (reference sequence). Here the CDR3 DNA reads TGTGCCAGCAGTTTACAAACCGGGACTAAGCAGTACTTC. Translation: CASSLQTGTKQYF.

The genes are TRBV7-6 and TRBJ1-1; maybe TRBD1 (6 bases). The CDR3 has 13 amino acids. Between the trimmed V and J ends, which lost 5 bases and 3 bases, there was a span of 10 bases. Germline values: CDR1 SGHVS, CDR2 FNYEAQ. The CDR3 DNA reads TGTGCCAGCAGCCCTGGACAGCACACTGAAGCTTTCTTT. Translated, it gives CASSPGQHTEAFF.

The V gene is TRBV23-1, the J gene TRBJ1-5, with D uncertain. TRBV23-1 qualifies as an ORF whose function is uncertain. The CDR3 loop spans 14 amino acids. Trimming took 2 bases from V and 3 from J, leaving 8 bases between them. This CDR3 reads CASSQIRDNQPQHF. For the CDR3, the DNA is TGCGCCAGCAGTCAAATCCGGGACAATCAGCCCCAGCATTTT.

Note on this clone: At one of its ends the junction is not consistent with the germline gene, which may arise from a read error. The J gene is TRBJ2-7, the V gene TRBV7-7, with a weak D call TRBD2 (5 bases). CDR3 length: 15 residues. The germline V gene has CDR1 SSHAT and CDR2 FNYEAQ (reference sequence). CDR3 amino acids: CASSLAQGSGYEQYF. CDR3 DNA sequence: TGTGCTAGCAGCTTAGCGCAAGGGTCGGGGTACGAGCAGTACTTC. Based on the CDR3 plus reference TRBV7-7 and TRBJ2-7, the full variable domain is GAGVSQSPRYKVTKRGQDVTLRCDPISSHATLYWYQQALGQGPEFLTYFNYEAQPDKSGLPSDRFSAERPEGSISTLTIQRTEQRDSAMYRCASSLAQGSGYEQYFGPGTRLTVT.

The chain combines TRBV6-1 with TRBJ2-3; 11 bases align to TRBD2. Germline loops: CDR1 MNHNS, CDR2 SASEGT. The CDR3 sequence is 17 residues long. V gave up 4 bases and J gave up 5 bases; unmatched junction bases: 11. The CDR3 spells CASSVMVAGGVGDTQYF. The DNA for the CDR3 is TGTGCCAGCAGTGTGATGGTAGCGGGGGGGGTTGGAGATACGCAGTATTTT.

The chain has TRBV30 and TRBJ1-6; a possible D gene is TRBD1 (5 bases). The CDR3 is made up of 13 amino acids. The germline V gene encodes CDR1 GTSNPN and CDR2 SVGIG (reference sequence). The V gene lost 1 base and the J gene lost 5 bases, with 6 bases spanning the gap. This CDR3 reads CAWSGTNNSPLHF. The CDR3 DNA is TGTGCCTGGAGTGGGACAAATAATTCACCCCTCCACTTT.

This CDR3 is CASSVGPENTGELFF. The DNA for the CDR3 is TGTGCCAGCAGCGTAGGCCCAGAGAACACCGGGGAGCTGTTTTTT. The J gene is TRBJ2-2, the V gene TRBV9; D unresolved. This CDR3 contains 15 residues. With 0 bases removed from V and 1 base from J, the gap between germline ends came to 7 bases. Germline CDR1 and CDR2: SGDLS and YYNGEE.

This rearrangement joins TRBV5-5 to TRBJ2-1; tentative D call: TRBD2 (6 bases). The CDR3 totals 15 residues. Trimming took 2 bases from V and 7 from J, leaving 16 bases between them. In germline, CDR1 is SGHKS, CDR2 YYEKEE (reference sequence). The CDR3 region is CASSFEQTAGNEQFF. The CDR3 region has the DNA TGTGCCAGCAGCTTTGAGCAAACCGCGGGGAATGAGCAGTTCTTC.